This T cell receptor (beta chain) was captured by sequencing in a study of T cell repertoires in ileal Crohn's disease. Using immunoSEQ multiplex PCR, the repertoire was profiled, and TCRdb retains in-frame clones only, with some absent. The table includes some 14,000 clones, about 90% detected once. Germline CDR1 and CDR2: SGHVS and FNYEAQ. The CDR3 has 13 residues. Trimming took 1 base from V and 2 from J, leaving 3 bases between them. Sequenced material: ileal tissue. The gene calls are TRBV7-6 and TRBJ1-5; D unclear. The sequence derives from an adult with Crohn's disease. The CDR3 sequence is CASSLGRNQPQHF. For the CDR3, the DNA is TGTGCCAGCAGCTTAGGGCGCAATCAGCCCCAGCATTTT.